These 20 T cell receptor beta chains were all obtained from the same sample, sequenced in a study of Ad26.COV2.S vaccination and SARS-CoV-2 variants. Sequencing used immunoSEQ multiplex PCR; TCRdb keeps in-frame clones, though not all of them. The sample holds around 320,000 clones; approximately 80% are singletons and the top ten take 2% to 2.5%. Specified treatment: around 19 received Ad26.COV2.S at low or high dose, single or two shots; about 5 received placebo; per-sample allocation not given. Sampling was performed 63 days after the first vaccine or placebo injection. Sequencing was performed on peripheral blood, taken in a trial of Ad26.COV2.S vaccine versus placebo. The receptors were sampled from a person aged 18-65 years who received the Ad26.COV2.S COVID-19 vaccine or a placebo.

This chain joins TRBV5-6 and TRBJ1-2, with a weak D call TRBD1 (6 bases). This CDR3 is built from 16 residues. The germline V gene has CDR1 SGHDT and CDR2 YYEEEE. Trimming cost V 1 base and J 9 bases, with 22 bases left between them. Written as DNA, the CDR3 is TGTGCCAGCAGCTTGCTGAGACAGGCCGTAGGCGGGAGCTACACCTTC. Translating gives CASSLLRQAVGGSYTF. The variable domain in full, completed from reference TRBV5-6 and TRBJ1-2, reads DAGVTQSPTHLIKTRGQQVTLRCSPKSGHDTVSWYQQALGQGPQFIFQYYEEEERQRGNFPDRFSGHQFPNYSSELNVNALLLGDSALYLCASSLLRQAVGGSYTFGSGTRLTVV.

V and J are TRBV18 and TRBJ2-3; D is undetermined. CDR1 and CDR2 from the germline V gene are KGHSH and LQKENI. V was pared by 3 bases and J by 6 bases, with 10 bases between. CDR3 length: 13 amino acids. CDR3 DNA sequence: TGTGCCAGCTCACCCACTTTGTCGGATACGCAGTATTTT. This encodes CASSPTLSDTQYF.

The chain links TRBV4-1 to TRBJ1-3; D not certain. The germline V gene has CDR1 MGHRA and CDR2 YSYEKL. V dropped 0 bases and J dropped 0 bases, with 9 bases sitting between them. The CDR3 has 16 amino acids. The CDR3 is CASSQDGPNSGNTIYF. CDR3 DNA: TGCGCCAGCAGCCAAGACGGCCCTAACTCTGGAAACACCATATATTTT.

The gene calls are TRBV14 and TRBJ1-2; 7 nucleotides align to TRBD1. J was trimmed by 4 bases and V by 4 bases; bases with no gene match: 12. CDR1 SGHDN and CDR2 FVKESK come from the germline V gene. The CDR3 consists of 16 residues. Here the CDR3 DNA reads TGTGCCAGCAGCCCTTGGGACAGCACCAATTTCTATGGCTACACCTTC. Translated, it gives CASSPWDSTNFYGYTF.

CDR3 in amino acids: CASSSDTAYEQYF. CDR3 DNA: TGTGCCAGCAGCTCTGACACCGCCTACGAGCAGTACTTC. V gene TRBV7-9 combines with J gene TRBJ2-7; no clear D gene. Trimming took 4 bases from V and 2 from J, leaving 9 bases between them. This CDR3 is built from 13 residues. CDR1 SEHNR and CDR2 FQNEAQ come from the germline V gene (reference sequence).

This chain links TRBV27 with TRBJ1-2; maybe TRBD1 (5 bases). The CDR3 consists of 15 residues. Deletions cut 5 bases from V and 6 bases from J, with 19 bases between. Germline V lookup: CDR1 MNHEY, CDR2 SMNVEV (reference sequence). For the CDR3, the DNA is TGTGCCAGCAGTCTAAGTGTCAGGGTGCGGGATGGCTACACCTTC. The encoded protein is CASSLSVRVRDGYTF.

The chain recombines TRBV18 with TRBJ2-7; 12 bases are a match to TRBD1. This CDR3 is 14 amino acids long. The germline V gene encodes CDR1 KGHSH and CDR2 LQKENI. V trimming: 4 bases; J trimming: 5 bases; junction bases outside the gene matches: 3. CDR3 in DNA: TGTGCCAGCTCACTCGGGACAGGGGGCGACGAGCAGTACTTC. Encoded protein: CASSLGTGGDEQYF. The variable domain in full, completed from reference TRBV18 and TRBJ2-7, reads NAGVMQNPRHLVRRRGQEARLRCSPMKGHSHVYWYRQLPEEGLKFMVYLQKENIIDESGMPKERFSAEFPKEGPSILRIQQVVRGDSAAYFCASSLGTGGDEQYFGPGTRLTVT.

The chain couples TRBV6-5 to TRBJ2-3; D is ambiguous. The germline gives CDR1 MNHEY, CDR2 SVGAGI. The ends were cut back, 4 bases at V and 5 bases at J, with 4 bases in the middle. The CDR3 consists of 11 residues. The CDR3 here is CASSFGDTQYF. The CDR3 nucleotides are TGTGCCAGCAGTTTTGGAGATACGCAGTATTTT.

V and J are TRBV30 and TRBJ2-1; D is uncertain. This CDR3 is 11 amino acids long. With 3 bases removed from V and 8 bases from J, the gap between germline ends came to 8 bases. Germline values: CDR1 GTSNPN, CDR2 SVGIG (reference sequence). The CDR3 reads CAWRRVYEQFF. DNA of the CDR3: TGTGCCTGGAGGAGAGTTTATGAGCAGTTCTTC.

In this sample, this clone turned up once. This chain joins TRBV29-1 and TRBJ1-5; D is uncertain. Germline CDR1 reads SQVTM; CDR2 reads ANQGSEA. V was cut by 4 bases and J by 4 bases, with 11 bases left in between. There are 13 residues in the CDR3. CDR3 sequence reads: CSVGLSGNQPQHF. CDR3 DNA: TGCAGCGTTGGGTTATCGGGAAATCAGCCCCAGCATTTT.

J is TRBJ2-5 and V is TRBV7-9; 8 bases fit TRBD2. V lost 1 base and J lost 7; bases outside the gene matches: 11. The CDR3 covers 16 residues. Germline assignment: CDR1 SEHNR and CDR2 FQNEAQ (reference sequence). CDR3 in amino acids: CASSLEPSGLMGTQYF. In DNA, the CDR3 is TGTGCCAGCAGCTTAGAGCCTAGCGGGTTGATGGGGACCCAGTACTTC.

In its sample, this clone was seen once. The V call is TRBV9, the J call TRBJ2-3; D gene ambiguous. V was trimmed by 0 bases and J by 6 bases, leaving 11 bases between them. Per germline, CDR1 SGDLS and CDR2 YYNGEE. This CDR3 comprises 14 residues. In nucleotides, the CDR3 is TGTGCCAGCAGCGTAGGTCCGCCGTCCGATACGCAGTATTTT. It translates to CASSVGPPSDTQYF.

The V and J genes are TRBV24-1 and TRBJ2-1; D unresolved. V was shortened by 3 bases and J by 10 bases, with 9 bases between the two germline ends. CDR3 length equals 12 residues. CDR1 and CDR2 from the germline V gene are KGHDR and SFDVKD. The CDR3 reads CATSDGPAEQFF. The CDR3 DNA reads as TGTGCCACCAGTGATGGACCTGCGGAGCAGTTCTTC.

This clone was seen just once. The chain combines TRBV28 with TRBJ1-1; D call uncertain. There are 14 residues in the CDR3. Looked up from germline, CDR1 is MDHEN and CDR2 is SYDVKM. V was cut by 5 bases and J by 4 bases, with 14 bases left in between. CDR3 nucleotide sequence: TGTGCCAGCAGTATATATTCGGGCTCCACTGAAGCTTTCTTT. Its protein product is CASSIYSGSTEAFF.

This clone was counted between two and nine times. The CDR3 is CASSLDTDNQPQHF. The CDR3 coding sequence is TGCGCCAGCAGCTTGGATACAGACAATCAGCCCCAGCATTTT. The chain recombines TRBV5-1 with TRBJ1-5; D not certain. The germline V gene encodes CDR1 SGHRS and CDR2 YFSETQ. CDR3 length equals 14 residues. V lost 0 bases and J 3 bases, leaving 7 bases between the germline ends.

CDR3 coding DNA: TGTGCCAGCAGCCAGCTGGGGGACAGGGAGCAAAAACTGTTTTTT. Translating it yields CASSQLGDREQKLFF. The J gene is TRBJ1-4, the V gene TRBV3-1 (or the pseudogene TRBV3-2); 9 nucleotides line up with TRBD1. The V gene end was trimmed by 3 bases and the J gene end by 9 bases; junction bases not matched to a gene: 8. The CDR3 totals 15 residues. The germline CDR1 and CDR2 sequences are LGHDT and YNNKEL (reference sequence).

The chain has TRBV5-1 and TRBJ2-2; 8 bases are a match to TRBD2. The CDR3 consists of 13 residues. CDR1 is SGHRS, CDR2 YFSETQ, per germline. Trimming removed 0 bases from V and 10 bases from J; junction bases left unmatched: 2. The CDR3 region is CASSLDGGAELFF. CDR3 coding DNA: TGCGCCAGCAGCTTGGACGGGGGGGCGGAGCTGTTTTTT.

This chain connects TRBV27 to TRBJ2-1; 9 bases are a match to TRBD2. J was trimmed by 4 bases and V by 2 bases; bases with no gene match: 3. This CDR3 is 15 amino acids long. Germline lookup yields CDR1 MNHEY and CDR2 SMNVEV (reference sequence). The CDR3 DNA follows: TGTGCCAGCAGTTTAATAGCGGGGGTGTACAATGAGCAGTTCTTC. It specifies CASSLIAGVYNEQFF.

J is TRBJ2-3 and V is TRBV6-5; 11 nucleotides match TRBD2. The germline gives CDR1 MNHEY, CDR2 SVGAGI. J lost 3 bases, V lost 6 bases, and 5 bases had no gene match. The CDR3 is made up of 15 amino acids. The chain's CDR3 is CASSRLAGLTDTQYF. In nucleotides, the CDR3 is TGTGCCAGCAGCCGACTAGCGGGGCTTACAGATACGCAGTATTTT.

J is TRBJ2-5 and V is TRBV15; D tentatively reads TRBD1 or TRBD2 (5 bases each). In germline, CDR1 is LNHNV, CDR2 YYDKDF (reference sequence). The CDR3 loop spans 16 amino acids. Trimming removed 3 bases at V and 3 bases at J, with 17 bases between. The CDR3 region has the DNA TGTGCCACCAGCAGTTCAGGGTGGGGGAAAAAAGAGACCCAGTACTTC. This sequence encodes CATSSSGWGKKETQYF.